A single sample gave rise to the 13 T cell receptor beta chains below, sequenced in a study of a mutant IDH1 vaccine in newly diagnosed glioma. Indicated time point: week 35, safety follow-up. Alongside topical imiquimod, each dose of vaccine comprised 300 ug of mutant IDH1 20-mer peptide. Sequencing was performed with immunoSEQ multiplex PCR; in TCRdb, only in-frame clones are kept and a portion is missing. The sample gives around 31,000 clones, approximately 80% of which show up once; about 16% is in the top ten. No antigen is known for these receptors. The sample here was PBMCs, taken from a glioma patient whose treatment included an IDH1 peptide vaccine. The receptors shown here come from a man aged 25 to 40 with glioma.

The V gene is TRBV11-2, the J gene TRBJ1-3; perhaps TRBD1 as D (6 bases). Trimming removed 2 bases from V and 4 bases from J, with 12 bases in between. The CDR3 covers 15 residues. Germline V gene lookup returns CDR1 SGHAT and CDR2 FQNNGV. The CDR3 region is CASSLWRGLGNTIYF. DNA for the CDR3: TGTGCCAGCAGCTTATGGCGGGGGCTCGGAAACACCATATATTTT.

The chain carries TRBV5-1 and TRBJ2-1, with 8 positions matching TRBD1. There are 14 residues in the CDR3. Losses at the gene ends were 0 bases for V and 6 bases for J; bases not matched to a gene: 2. The germline CDR1 and CDR2 sequences are SGHRS and YFSETQ. The CDR3 sequence: CASSLGDRGNEQFF. The CDR3 DNA follows: TGCGCCAGCAGCTTGGGTGACAGGGGCAATGAGCAGTTCTTC.

The chain employs TRBV11-3 and TRBJ2-1; D possibly corresponds to TRBD2 (5 bases). V lost 0 bases and J lost 0, with 9 bases in between. Germline V gene data show CDR1 as SGHNT and CDR2 as YENEEA. The CDR3 is 16 residues long. Written as DNA, the CDR3 is TGTGCCAGCAGCTTAGAGGGGAGCCTCTCCTACAATGAGCAGTTCTTC. Protein: CASSLEGSLSYNEQFF.

This clone has a single count. V gene TRBV6-5 combines with J gene TRBJ2-7; no reliable D call. The germline CDR1 and CDR2 sequences are MNHEY and SVGAGI. The CDR3 loop spans 8 amino acids. Trimming cost V 9 bases and J 5 bases, with 2 bases left between them. The CDR3 is CARHEQYF. The CDR3 DNA follows: TGTGCCAGGCACGAGCAGTACTTC.

The genes are TRBV6-1 and TRBJ2-7; 10 bases fit TRBD2. Germline V gene sequence: CDR1 MNHNS, CDR2 SASEGT. This CDR3 has 15 residues. The J segment lost 2 bases and the V segment lost 6 bases, leaving 7 bases of the junction unmatched. The CDR3 DNA sequence: TGTGCCAGCAGCCCAGGACTAGCGGCGACCTACGAGCAGTACTTC. This encodes CASSPGLAATYEQYF.

This rearrangement joins TRBV29-1 to TRBJ2-2, with D perhaps TRBD1 or TRBD2 (5 bases each). The germline CDR1 and CDR2 sequences are SQVTM and ANQGSEA. Trimming left V 5 bases short and J 0 bases short, with 10 bases between. CDR3 length: 14 amino acids. The CDR3 sequence is CSVMGTANTGELFF. In DNA form, the CDR3 reads TGCAGCGTTATGGGGACGGCGAACACCGGGGAGCTGTTTTTT.

The J gene is TRBJ2-5, the V gene TRBV5-1, with D possibly matching TRBD2 (6 bases). V lost 4 bases, J lost 2 bases, and 18 bases lay in between. The germline gives CDR1 SGHRS, CDR2 YFSETQ. The CDR3 consists of 16 residues. In DNA, the CDR3 is TGCGCCAGCAGCCCCACTAGCACGAGGATACAAGAGACCCAGTACTTC. This encodes CASSPTSTRIQETQYF.

The gene calls are TRBV5-6 and TRBJ2-7; 9 nucleotides line up with TRBD1. CDR1 is SGHDT, CDR2 YYEEEE, per germline. The ends lost 4 bases at V and 5 bases at J; junction bases unmatched: 7. This CDR3 is built from 14 residues. The CDR3 DNA is TGTGCCAGCAGCAGGACAGGGGCTAGAGACGAGCAGTACTTC. Its translation: CASSRTGARDEQYF.

The rearrangement joins TRBV9 to TRBJ1-4, with unresolved D. This CDR3 has 12 residues. Germline-derived CDR1 and CDR2 are SGDLS and YYNGEE. V was trimmed by 4 bases and J by 7 bases, leaving 8 bases between them. CDR3 in amino acids: CASSPYGEKLFF. DNA for the CDR3: TGTGCCAGCAGCCCGTATGGTGAAAAACTGTTTTTT.

J is TRBJ1-2 and V is TRBV19; weak D call: TRBD1 (5 bases). The CDR3 length is 15 residues. V was trimmed by 4 bases and J by 4 bases, leaving 16 bases between them. Looked up from germline, CDR1 is LNHDA and CDR2 is SQIVND (reference sequence). This CDR3 reads CASSTLQDPFYGYTF. CDR3 nucleotide sequence: TGTGCCAGTAGTACGTTACAGGATCCGTTCTATGGCTACACCTTC.

This clone was counted a single time. The gene calls are TRBV19 and TRBJ2-5; either TRBD1 or TRBD2 may fit D (6 bases each). Germline V lookup: CDR1 LNHDA, CDR2 SQIVND (reference sequence). This CDR3 has 16 residues. V lost 5 bases and J 4 bases, leaving 20 bases between the germline ends. CDR3: CASSVLGGRYGETQYF. The CDR3 coding sequence is TGTGCCAGTAGTGTCCTGGGGGGCAGATATGGAGAGACCCAGTACTTC.

This clone occurred once. V usage is TRBV7-9 and J usage is TRBJ1-4; D unresolved. Trimming shortened V by 1 base and J by 0 bases, and 9 bases separated the two germline ends. CDR1 and CDR2 (germline): SEHNR, FQNEAQ (reference sequence). This CDR3 is built from 16 residues. CDR3 region: CASSLVFGATNEKLFF. The CDR3 DNA reads TGTGCCAGCAGCTTAGTGTTTGGTGCAACTAATGAAAAACTGTTTTTT.

J is TRBJ1-5 and V is TRBV4-1, with 11 bases identical to TRBD1. Germline CDR1 reads MGHRA; CDR2 reads YSYEKL. The CDR3 spans 18 residues. With 5 bases clipped from V and 2 bases from J, the junction kept 11 bases outside the gene matches. CDR3 bases: TGCGCCAGCAGCGCCTCCCGGACAGGGGGCGAAGGCAATCAGCCCCAGCATTTT. Amino acid sequence: CASSASRTGGEGNQPQHF.